This T cell receptor (beta chain) was recovered during a study of OX40 agonist ivuxolimab in advanced cancers. Study-level information: Under the entry rules, prior anti-PD-1, anti-PD-L1 or anti-CTLA-4 therapy was allowed, and roughly 41% had some.

Study outcomes and limitations: The expanded peripheral T cells' antigen specificity was not determined.

In regard to this clone: Its antigen is unidentified.

Produced via immunoSEQ multiplex PCR; TCRdb's table is partial and in-frame only. The sample comprises around 20,000 clones, 65% to 90% of which are singletons, and 3% to 3.5% rests with the top ten. The ends were cut back, 0 bases at V and 2 bases at J, with 6 bases in the middle. The CDR3 extends over 14 amino acids. Germline V gene data show CDR1 as SGHRS and CDR2 as YFSETQ. Specimen: CD4+ or CD8+ T cells sorted from blood, collected in a trial of the OX40 agonist ivuxolimab. The chain uses TRBV5-1 and TRBJ1-5; D unclear. This TCR was sampled from an adult with an advanced solid tumor such as melanoma, head and neck, liver or kidney cancer. The CDR3 DNA follows: TGCGCCAGCAGCTTGGTCGCAGGCAATCAGCCCCAGCATTTT. Encoded protein: CASSLVAGNQPQHF.